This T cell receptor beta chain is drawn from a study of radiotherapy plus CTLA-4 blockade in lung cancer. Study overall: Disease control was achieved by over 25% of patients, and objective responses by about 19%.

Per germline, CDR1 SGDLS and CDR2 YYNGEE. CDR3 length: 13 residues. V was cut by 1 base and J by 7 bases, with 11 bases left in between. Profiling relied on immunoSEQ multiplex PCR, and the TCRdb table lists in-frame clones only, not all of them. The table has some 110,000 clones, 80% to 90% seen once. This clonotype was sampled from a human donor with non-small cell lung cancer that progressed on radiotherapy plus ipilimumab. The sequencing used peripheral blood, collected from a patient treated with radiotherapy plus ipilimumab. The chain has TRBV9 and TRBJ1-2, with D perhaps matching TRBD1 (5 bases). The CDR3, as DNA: TGTGCCAGCAGCGTATCCGGGACCTTTGGCTACACCTTC. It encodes CASSVSGTFGYTF.